This TCR beta chain was documented in a study of control samples from healthy donors and cancer patients. Clones were read by immunoSEQ multiplex PCR, and TCRdb kept only the in-frame ones, dropping some. The sample includes 150,000 or so clones, 85% to 90% of them seen just once. The CDR3 runs 14 residues. Germline CDR1 SEHNR, CDR2 FQNEAQ (reference sequence). Trimming removed 6 bases at V and 2 bases at J, with 13 bases between. The sample was blood. The TCR sequence derives from a man aged 18 to 29 in good health. The chain couples TRBV7-9 to TRBJ1-1; D might be TRBD1 (5 bases). The CDR3 is CASRQTGTNTEAFF. CDR3 in DNA: TGTGCCAGCAGACAAACCGGGACCAACACTGAAGCTTTCTTT.